This TCR beta chain was captured in a study of molecular identifiers for immune sequencing clone quantification. This clonotype has more than one count but fewer than ten. MiXCR, applied by TCRdb to the PCR reads, yields one record per CDR3 protein. The sample yields about 640,000 distinct CDR3 sequences, 15% to 20% seen once. V lost 5 bases and J 2 bases, leaving 19 bases between the germline ends. Germline assignment: CDR1 SEHNR and CDR2 FQNEAQ (reference sequence). The CDR3 runs to 18 residues. The chain joins TRBV7-9 to TRBJ2-6; D might be TRBD1 or TRBD2, each matching 6 bases. Sequencing was done on a sample of naive CD8+ T cells from blood, with Jurkat cell RNA spiked in. The subset here: FACS-sorted CD8+CD4-CCR7+CD45RA+ naive T cells. This receptor was obtained from a human donor in good health. Some libraries in this study had Jurkat cell RNA spiked in. CDR3 in DNA: TGTGCCAGCAGCCCCTCCACGGGGGCGCGTCCTGGGGCCAACGTCCTGACTTTC. Its protein product is CASSPSTGARPGANVLTF.